The 29 T cell receptor beta chains listed next were all sequenced from one sample in a study of T cell changes during pregnancy in multiple sclerosis. Sequencing used immunoSEQ multiplex PCR; TCRdb keeps in-frame clones, though not all of them. There are about 28,000 clones in the sample; around nine tenths occur only once, and roughly 6.2% lies in the top ten. The specimen comprised CD8+ T cells from peripheral blood mononuclear cells, sampled before pregnancy. The receptors here all came from a female donor with multiple sclerosis, enrolled in a pregnancy study.

Regarding this clone: Other DNA variants within this sample encode the same CDR3. This chain links TRBV9 with TRBJ1-2; D might be TRBD1 (5 bases). CDR1 and CDR2 (germline): SGDLS, YYNGEE. The CDR3 is made up of 16 amino acids. Trimming took off 6 bases at V and 0 bases at J, with 18 bases between the two ends. The CDR3 sequence: CASTPHGAASNYGYTF. CDR3 sequence (DNA): TGTGCCAGCACCCCCCATGGGGCCGCCTCTAACTATGGCTACACCTTC.

V and J are TRBV29-1 and TRBJ2-5; a weak D match, TRBD2 (5 bases). The germline V gene encodes CDR1 SQVTM and CDR2 ANQGSEA. V was pared by 1 base and J by 5 bases, with 11 bases between. CDR3 size: 13 residues. CDR3 DNA sequence: TGCAGCGTTGAAGTCCTGGGCGGGGAGACCCAGTACTTC. Translated, it gives CSVEVLGGETQYF.

The CDR3 nucleotides are TGTGCCAGCAGGAGACAGGGGACAGATACGCAGTATTTT. Its translation is CASRRQGTDTQYF. This chain links TRBV11-3 with TRBJ2-3; 8 bases are a match to TRBD1. Trimming removed 6 bases from V and 3 bases from J; junction bases left unmatched: 2. The CDR3 totals 13 residues. Germline V gene lookup returns CDR1 SGHNT and CDR2 YENEEA. Drawing the rest from reference TRBV11-3 and TRBJ2-3, the complete variable domain is EAGVVQSPRYKIIEKKQPVAFWCNPISGHNTLYWYLQNLGQGPELLIRYENEEAVDDSQLPKDRFSAERLKGVDSTLKIQPAELGDSAVYLCASRRQGTDTQYFGPGTRLTVL.

The chain uses TRBV4-3 and TRBJ2-1; 10 positions match TRBD2. CDR1 and CDR2 from the germline V gene are LGHNA and YSLEER. Trimming took 1 base from V and 4 from J; bases not matched to a gene: 4. The CDR3 has 16 residues. For the CDR3, the DNA is TGCGCCAGCAGCCAAGGGCTAGCGGGAGCATACAATGAGCAGTTCTTC. Amino acids: CASSQGLAGAYNEQFF.

The rearrangement joins TRBV5-6 to TRBJ2-1; 9 bases map to TRBD1. In germline, CDR1 is SGHDT, CDR2 YYEEEE. V was clipped by 2 bases and J by 12 bases; unmatched bases: 9. The length of the CDR3 is 14 residues. CDR3 loop: CASSFRDRDYWQFF. The CDR3 nucleotides are TGTGCCAGCAGCTTCCGGGACAGGGACTATTGGCAGTTCTTC.

J is TRBJ2-1 and V is TRBV2, with TRBD2 matching over 7 bases. Germline lookup yields CDR1 SNHLY and CDR2 FYNNEI. This CDR3 spans 13 amino acids. The ends lost 4 bases at V and 6 bases at J; junction bases unmatched: 3. Here the CDR3 DNA reads TGTGCCAGCAGTGGATGGGGGGGCAATGAGCAGTTCTTC. Translating it yields CASSGWGGNEQFF.

The V gene is TRBV4-2, the J gene TRBJ2-1, with 7 bases aligning to TRBD2. The V and J ends lost 2 bases and 7 bases, in that order; junction bases with no gene match: 5. The CDR3 is made up of 14 amino acids. CDR1 and CDR2 (germline): LGHNA, YNFKEQ. For the CDR3, the DNA is TGTGCCAGCAGCCAACCTAGCGGTCTTAATGAGCAGTTCTTC. Translated: CASSQPSGLNEQFF.

For the CDR3, the DNA is TGTGCCAGCAGCTTATATGTCCAGGGGTACTCTGGAAACACCATATATTTT. This gives the protein CASSLYVQGYSGNTIYF. This chain uses TRBV11-2 with TRBJ1-3, with a possible D match to TRBD1 (6 bases). The CDR3 runs to 17 residues. Germline V gives CDR1 SGHAT, CDR2 FQNNGV. V lost 2 bases and J lost 0, with 14 bases in between. Looking up the rest from reference TRBV11-2 and TRBJ1-3 gives the full variable domain: EAGVAQSPRYKIIEKRQSVAFWCNPISGHATLYWYQQILGQGPKLLIQFQNNGVVDDSQLPKDRFSAERLKGVDSTLKIQPAKLEDSAVYLCASSLYVQGYSGNTIYFGEGSWLTVV.

V gene TRBV5-4 combines with J gene TRBJ1-1; no firm D call. The germline CDR1 and CDR2 sequences are SGHNT and YYREEE (reference sequence). The CDR3 spans 15 residues. Trimming stripped 4 bases from V and 1 base from J, with 14 bases between. The CDR3 DNA follows: TGTGCCAGCAGCCAAGTGTCCGCGGAGAACACTGAAGCTTTCTTT. Translated, it gives CASSQVSAENTEAFF.

This clone was seen once. The gene calls are TRBV7-2 and TRBJ1-4, with a possible D match to TRBD1 (5 bases). This CDR3 region has 15 residues. With 4 bases removed from V and 0 bases from J, the gap between germline ends came to 9 bases. From germline, CDR1 is SGHTA and CDR2 FQGNSA. CDR3 amino acids: CASSSDSATNEKLFF. CDR3 DNA: TGTGCCAGCAGCTCAGACAGTGCAACTAATGAAAAACTGTTTTTT.

V and J are TRBV9 and TRBJ1-2; D may be TRBD1 (6 bases). This CDR3 contains 15 residues. V lost 3 bases and J 5 bases, leaving 17 bases between the germline ends. The V gene's germline CDR1 is SGDLS and CDR2 YYNGEE. Here the CDR3 DNA reads TGTGCCAGCAGCGCCCTCCCGGGACAAGCTTATGGCTACACCTTC. Translation: CASSALPGQAYGYTF. The full variable domain, rest sourced from reference TRBV9 and TRBJ1-2, is DSGVTQTPKHLITATGQRVTLRCSPRSGDLSVYWYQQSLDQGLQFLIQYYNGEERAKGNILERFSAQQFPDLHSELNLSSLELGDSALYFCASSALPGQAYGYTFGSGTRLTVV.

The gene calls are TRBV9 and TRBJ2-2, with 7 bases matching TRBD1. Germline values: CDR1 SGDLS, CDR2 YYNGEE. J was trimmed by 0 bases and V by 1 base; bases with no gene match: 6. This CDR3 has 17 residues. CDR3 sequence (DNA): TGTGCCAGCAGCGTACGTACCGACAGGGCGAACACCGGGGAGCTGTTTTTT. Translation gives CASSVRTDRANTGELFF.

This sequence joins TRBV30 and TRBJ1-3, with D possibly TRBD1 on 5 matching bases. CDR3 length: 14 amino acids. Trimming took off 1 base at V and 3 bases at J, with 10 bases between the two ends. CDR1 and CDR2 from the germline V gene are GTSNPN and SVGIG (reference sequence). DNA of the CDR3: TGTGCCTGGAGTGAGGGGCGGTTTGGAAACACCATATATTTT. Translating it yields CAWSEGRFGNTIYF.

A note on this clone: Additional DNA sequences in this sample encode the identical CDR3. The J gene is TRBJ1-1, the V gene TRBV28; D remains unclear. The germline V gene has CDR1 MDHEN and CDR2 SYDVKM. Deletions cut 2 bases from V and 7 bases from J, with 5 bases between. The CDR3 spans 11 residues. In nucleotides, the CDR3 is TGTGCCAGCAGTTTAGGCCTTGAAGCTTTCTTT. Residues: CASSLGLEAFF.

The chain couples TRBV7-9 to TRBJ2-7, with D tentatively TRBD2 (7 bases). CDR1 is SEHNR, CDR2 FQNEAQ, per germline (reference sequence). CDR3 length: 16 amino acids. Trimming removed 5 bases at V and 0 bases at J, with 17 bases between. In DNA form, the CDR3 reads TGTGCCAGCAGCCCCGATACGGGGGGCGTCTCCTACGAGCAGTACTTC. Translation: CASSPDTGGVSYEQYF. The whole variable domain, remainder taken from reference TRBV7-9 and TRBJ2-7, is DTGVSQNPRHKITKRGQNVTFRCDPISEHNRLYWYRQTLGQGPEFLTYFQNEAQLEKSRLLSDRFSAERPKGSFSTLEIQRTEQGDSAMYLCASSPDTGGVSYEQYFGPGTRLTVT.

This clone was observed a single time. The gene calls are TRBV7-9 and TRBJ1-2; 10 positions match TRBD1. The germline gives CDR1 SEHNR, CDR2 FQNEAQ (reference sequence). This CDR3 region has 16 residues. The J segment lost 6 bases and the V segment lost 5 bases, leaving 12 bases of the junction unmatched. Here the CDR3 DNA reads TGTGCCAGCAGCAAAACGTGGGACAGGGGAGGGGATGGCTACACCTTC. It codes for CASSKTWDRGGDGYTF.

V and J are TRBV27 and TRBJ2-1, with 7 bases lining up with TRBD2. Germline V CDR1 and CDR2: MNHEY, SMNVEV (reference sequence). The CDR3 runs to 15 residues. The V and J ends lost 7 bases and 0 bases, in that order; junction bases with no gene match: 6. The CDR3 coding sequence is TGTGCCAGCAACCTAGCGGTTACCTCCTACAATGAGCAGTTCTTC. As protein: CASNLAVTSYNEQFF.

This clone has more than one count but fewer than ten. The chain uses TRBV29-1 and TRBJ1-1; D possibly corresponds to TRBD1 (6 bases). The CDR3 length is 12 residues. Deletions cut 3 bases from V and 6 bases from J, with 11 bases between. In germline, CDR1 is SQVTM, CDR2 ANQGSEA. This CDR3 reads CSVDTGPPEAFF. In DNA form, the CDR3 reads TGCAGCGTTGATACAGGGCCCCCTGAAGCTTTCTTT.

This chain connects TRBV5-1 to TRBJ2-3; 8 bases are shared with TRBD2. The germline gives CDR1 SGHRS, CDR2 YFSETQ. Trimming took 4 bases from V and 0 from J; bases not matched to a gene: 4. The CDR3 totals 15 residues. The CDR3, as DNA: TGCGCCAGCAGCCCCGGGACTAGTAGCACAGATACGCAGTATTTT. Its translation: CASSPGTSSTDTQYF.

The rearrangement joins TRBV7-9 to TRBJ2-1; 7 nucleotides line up with TRBD2. This CDR3 has 16 residues. The V gene's germline CDR1 is SEHNR and CDR2 FQNEAQ (reference sequence). V lost 4 bases and J lost 1; bases outside the gene matches: 7. The CDR3 sequence: CASSSRLAESYNEQFF. CDR3 in DNA: TGTGCCAGCAGCTCCCGACTAGCCGAATCCTACAATGAGCAGTTCTTC.

This clone is labeled medium-sized. DNA for the CDR3: TGTGCCAGCAGTGCCGGGACTAGCGACACAGATACGCAGTATTTT. It translates to CASSAGTSDTDTQYF. The chain recombines TRBV6-4 with TRBJ2-3; TRBD2 agrees at 10 bases. CDR1 is MRHNA, CDR2 SNTAGT, per germline. The CDR3 spans 15 residues. The V segment lost 4 bases and the J segment 2 bases; nucleotides outside the gene matches: 3.

This clone is a singleton in its sample. The rearrangement joins TRBV7-9 to TRBJ1-3; D not certain. CDR3 length equals 16 residues. The germline V gene has CDR1 SEHNR and CDR2 FQNEAQ (reference sequence). V was trimmed by 1 base and J by 1 base, leaving 11 bases between them. The CDR3 loop reads CASSLEVAGSGNTIYF. In DNA, the CDR3 is TGTGCCAGCAGCTTAGAGGTCGCGGGATCTGGAAACACCATATATTTT.

V is TRBV29-1 and J is TRBJ1-2; maybe TRBD1 (5 bases). The CDR3 spans 11 residues. CDR1 is SQVTM and CDR2 is ANQGSEA in the germline V gene. Trimming took 4 bases from V and 7 from J, leaving 10 bases between them. The CDR3 loop reads CSVGQSSGYTF. Written as DNA, the CDR3 is TGCAGCGTTGGACAGTCATCTGGCTACACCTTC. The full variable domain, with the rest looked up from reference TRBV29-1 and TRBJ1-2, is SAVISQKPSRDICQRGTSLTIQCQVDSQVTMMFWYRQQPGQSLTLIATANQGSEATYESGFVIDKFPISRPNLTFSTLTVSNMSPEDSSIYLCSVGQSSGYTFGSGTRLTVV.

The chain links TRBV7-8 to TRBJ2-1, with a weak D call TRBD2 (5 bases). The germline V and J ends were trimmed by 5 bases and 0 bases, with 17 bases remaining between them. The CDR3 has 17 amino acids. The germline V gene encodes CDR1 SGHVS and CDR2 FQNEAQ. The chain's CDR3 is CASSPPTGSSSYNEQFF. Written as DNA, the CDR3 is TGTGCCAGCAGCCCACCGACGGGATCCAGCTCCTACAATGAGCAGTTCTTC.

V is TRBV7-2 and J is TRBJ1-2; D gene ambiguous. The V and J ends lost 5 bases and 1 base respectively, with 14 bases between them. The CDR3 extends over 15 amino acids. Germline V gene lookup returns CDR1 SGHTA and CDR2 FQGNSA. The chain's CDR3 is CASSLRRRINYGYTF. CDR3 nucleotides: TGTGCCAGCAGCCTCAGGCGCAGAATTAACTATGGCTACACCTTC.

The rearrangement uses TRBV5-1 and TRBJ2-7, with 8 bases identical to TRBD1. CDR3 length: 14 residues. Trimming took 4 bases from V and 5 from J; bases not matched to a gene: 8. Looked up from germline, CDR1 is SGHRS and CDR2 is YFSETQ. Here the CDR3 reads CASSDDRGSHEQYF. The CDR3 DNA sequence: TGCGCCAGCAGCGACGACAGGGGATCCCACGAGCAGTACTTC.

V is TRBV11-3 and J is TRBJ2-1; 14 positions agree with TRBD2. CDR3 length: 16 amino acids. Germline V gene data show CDR1 as SGHNT and CDR2 as YENEEA. After removal of 5 bases from V and 8 bases from J, the junction contained 8 bases not matched to a gene. CDR3 DNA sequence: TGTGCCAGCAGCCCCCGACTAGCGGGAGGGCCGGATGAGCAGTTCTTC. It codes for CASSPRLAGGPDEQFF.

The chain recombines TRBV7-2 with TRBJ2-1, with 7 bases identical to TRBD2. V lost 0 bases and J lost 7; bases outside the gene matches: 12. Germline CDR1 is SGHTA and CDR2 is FQGNSA. This CDR3 is 17 amino acids long. The CDR3 here is CASSLAVYAGASNEQFF. In nucleotides, the CDR3 is TGTGCCAGCAGCTTAGCGGTCTATGCGGGAGCGAGTAATGAGCAGTTCTTC.

The chain joins TRBV4-3 to TRBJ2-1; 10 nucleotides agree with TRBD2. J lost 7 bases, V lost 1 base, and 10 bases had no gene match. This CDR3 has 17 residues. Germline CDR1 LGHNA, CDR2 YSLEER. CDR3: CASSQATSGNGANEQFF. CDR3 sequence (DNA): TGCGCCAGCAGCCAAGCCACTAGCGGGAACGGCGCTAATGAGCAGTTCTTC.